The 20 T cell receptor beta chains presented below share a single source sample, sequenced in a study of T cell clonality in common variable immunodeficiency. Only in-frame clones appear in the TCRdb table, and some are missing; sequencing was by immunoSEQ multiplex PCR. In total the sample includes about 52,000 clones, none of them seen once. The sequenced sample was peripheral blood mononuclear cells. The receptors originated from a person aged 18 to 75 in good health.

This clone appeared many times. The read ends 3 residues early relative to the CDR3; the germline J gene fills the gap. This rearrangement joins TRBV5-4 to TRBJ2-7, with TRBD2 matching 12 bases. V shed 3 bases and J 3 bases; nucleotides not matched to a gene: 1. The germline V gene encodes CDR1 SGHNT and CDR2 YYREEE (reference sequence). The CDR3 is made up of 14 amino acids. This CDR3 reads CASSSTSGSYEQYF. The CDR3 bases that were read are TGTGCCAGCAGCTCGACTAGCGGGAGCTACGAG.

This clone was seen at least ten times. The CDR3 end falls 3 residues outside the read, so it is completed with the germline J gene. The chain links TRBV30 to TRBJ2-2, with TRBD2 identical over 7 bases. V trimming: 0 bases; J trimming: 3 bases; junction bases outside the gene matches: 4. This CDR3 comprises 15 residues. CDR1 GTSNPN and CDR2 SVGIG come from the germline V gene (reference sequence). The CDR3 sequence is CAWSVAGVHTGELFF. The sequenced part of the CDR3 DNA is TGTGCCTGGAGTGTGGCGGGGGTTCACACCGGGGAG.

This clone was seen repeatedly, ten times or more. Read sequence stops 3 residues before the CDR3 end, and the germline J gene provides the missing end. The rearrangement joins TRBV19 to TRBJ1-1; D unclear. The CDR3 runs to 13 residues. Per the germline V gene, CDR1 is LNHDA and CDR2 is SQIVND (reference sequence). The V gene lost 6 bases and the J gene lost 3 bases, with 11 bases spanning the gap. The DNA read from the CDR3 is TGTGCCAGTAGCGCTAGCAGGCACACTGAA. Protein: CASSASRHTE. The CDR3 in full is CASSASRHTEAFF.

In this sample, this clone turned up a few times. The CDR3 end lies 3 residues beyond the end of the read and is filled in from the germline J gene. The gene calls are TRBV5-4 and TRBJ2-7; TRBD1 aligns across 9 bases. Germline V CDR1 and CDR2: SGHNT, YYREEE (reference sequence). The V gene end was trimmed by 4 bases and the J gene end by 2 bases; junction bases not matched to a gene: 4. CDR3 length equals 14 residues. Partial CDR3 DNA: TGTGCCAGCAGCCCGACAGGGGGAACCTACGAG. It translates to CASSPTGGTYE. The full CDR3 reads CASSPTGGTYEQYF.

Many counts were recorded for this clone. With the read ending 3 residues before the CDR3 end, the germline J gene is used to fill in that end. V gene TRBV5-1 combines with J gene TRBJ1-1, with 9 bases fitting TRBD1. Germline CDR1 SGHRS, CDR2 YFSETQ. The CDR3 has 13 residues. V trimming: 2 bases; J trimming: 5 bases; junction bases outside the gene matches: 1. The CDR3 spells CASSLQGATEAFF. Incomplete CDR3 DNA: TGCGCCAGCAGCTTACAGGGGGCTACTGAA.

This clone has at least ten counts. The read comes to an end 3 residues before the CDR3 does, leaving the germline J gene to fill in the end. V and J are TRBV18 and TRBJ2-2; TRBD1 agrees at 8 bases. After removal of 4 bases from V and 0 bases from J, the junction contained 4 bases not matched to a gene. The germline CDR1 and CDR2 sequences are KGHSH and LQKENI. This CDR3 comprises 16 residues. Partial CDR3 DNA: TGTGCCAGCTCACGAACAGGGGGAGCGAACACCGGGGAG. Its translation is CASSRTGGANTGE. The whole CDR3 sequence is CASSRTGGANTGELFF. The full variable domain, completed using reference TRBV18 and TRBJ2-2, is NAGVMQNPRHLVRRRGQEARLRCSPMKGHSHVYWYRQLPEEGLKFMVYLQKENIIDESGMPKERFSAEFPKEGPSILRIQQVVRGDSAAYFCASSRTGGANTGELFFGEGSRLTVL.

This clone appeared many times. The CDR3 is cut off 3 residues early in the read; its end comes from the germline J gene. J is TRBJ2-1 and V is TRBV20-1; perhaps TRBD1 as D (7 bases). Germline lookup yields CDR1 DFQATT and CDR2 SNEGSKA (reference sequence). The CDR3 consists of 12 residues. Trimming stripped 6 bases from V and 5 bases from J, with 11 bases between. The DNA read from the CDR3 is TGCAGTGCCGGGGGACAGAACAATGAG. Amino acid sequence: CSAGGQNNE. The whole CDR3 is CSAGGQNNEQFF.

In regard to this clone: Being one base from a much bigger clone, this may be a read error. The read ends 3 residues early relative to the CDR3; the germline J gene fills the gap. V and J are TRBV7-6 and TRBJ1-2, with 9 bases that match TRBD1. The junction had 2 bases not matched to a gene; V was cut back by 5 bases and J by 4 bases. This CDR3 contains 13 residues. Germline V gene sequence: CDR1 SGHVS, CDR2 FNYEAQ. CDR3 residues: CASSPGQGYGYTF. The covered CDR3 bases are TGTGCCAGCAGCCCGGGACAGGGCTATGGC.

This clone was detected many times. Sequencing ends 3 residues short of the CDR3 end; the germline J gene provides the rest. This chain links TRBV19 with TRBJ2-1; TRBD2 is a possible D gene (6 bases). Trimming removed 4 bases at V and 4 bases at J, with 8 bases between. The CDR3 totals 13 residues. The V gene's germline CDR1 is LNHDA and CDR2 SQIVND (reference sequence). This chain's CDR3 is CASSKGTYNEQFF. CDR3 DNA, as far as it was read: TGTGCCAGTAGTAAGGGGACTTACAATGAG.

This clone was counted a few times. The CDR3 extends 3 residues past the end of the read, so its final part is completed from the germline J gene. This rearrangement joins TRBV16 to TRBJ1-6, with D possibly TRBD1 on 6 matching bases. The germline V gene encodes CDR1 KGHSY and CDR2 FQNENV. This CDR3 has 14 residues. Trimming shortened V by 6 bases and J by 4 bases, and 10 bases separated the two germline ends. CDR3: CASRMDSYNSPLHF. The DNA read from the CDR3 is TGTGCCAGCAGGATGGACAGTTATAATTCACCC. Full variable domain (rest looked up from reference TRBV16 and TRBJ1-6): GEEVAQTPKHLVRGEGQKAKLYCAPIKGHSYVFWYQQVLKNEFKFLISFQNENVFDETGMPKERFSAKCLPNSPCSLEIQATKLEDSAVYFCASRMDSYNSPLHFGNGTRLTVT.

This clone came up many times. The CDR3 end is not reached by the read, which stops 3 residues before it; the germline J gene fills it in. The chain recombines TRBV7-2 with TRBJ2-2; no reliable D call. CDR1 SGHTA and CDR2 FQGNSA come from the germline V gene. Trimming removed 5 bases at V and 1 base at J, with 11 bases between. This CDR3 spans 15 amino acids. CDR3 bases read: TGTGCCAGCAGCCTCAACTCGAAGAACACCGGGGAG. It translates to CASSLNSKNTGE. The whole CDR3 protein reads CASSLNSKNTGELFF.

This clone showed up many times. From the germline J gene comes the end of the CDR3, since the read stops 3 residues before it. This chain joins TRBV13 and TRBJ2-1, with TRBD2 matching over 12 bases. Germline values: CDR1 PRHDT, CDR2 FYEKMQ (reference sequence). V dropped 1 base and J dropped 4; count of bases not matched to a gene: 2. CDR3 length: 16 residues. CDR3 loop: CASSLDGTSGYNEQFF. The covered CDR3 bases are TGTGCCAGCAGCTTAGATGGGACTAGCGGGTACAATGAG.

This clone was picked up a small number of times. Coverage ceases 3 residues before the CDR3 finishes, and the germline J gene fills in the end. This chain connects TRBV2 to TRBJ1-1; possibly TRBD1 for D (5 bases). Trimming pared 2 bases from V and 7 bases from J, leaving 8 bases between. Germline lookup yields CDR1 SNHLY and CDR2 FYNNEI. This CDR3 is 12 amino acids long. The sequenced part of the CDR3 DNA is TGTGCCAGCAGTGAACAGGGTTATGAA. This sequence encodes CASSEQGYE. The full CDR3 reads CASSEQGYEAFF.

This clone was detected many times. The read finishes 3 residues shy of the CDR3 end, and the germline J gene is used to complete it. V gene TRBV5-4 combines with J gene TRBJ2-2; D gene uncertain. Trimming left V 0 bases short and J 4 bases short, with 13 bases between. CDR3 length equals 16 residues. Per the germline V gene, CDR1 is SGHNT and CDR2 is YYREEE (reference sequence). CDR3 amino acids: CASSLGRGNPTGELFF. The covered CDR3 bases are TGTGCCAGCAGCTTGGGCCGCGGTAACCCCACCGGGGAG.

This clone showed up many times. The DNA ends 3 residues before the CDR3 does, and the rest of the CDR3 is filled in from the germline J gene. The chain couples TRBV2 to TRBJ1-2; weak D call: TRBD1 (6 bases). This CDR3 has 13 amino acids. Looked up from germline, CDR1 is SNHLY and CDR2 is FYNNEI. Trimming shortened V by 6 bases and J by 1 base, and 9 bases separated the two germline ends. The CDR3 DNA, read in part, is TGTGCCAGCAGCGACAGGATTAACTATGGC. Its translation: CASSDRINYG. The whole CDR3 sequence reads CASSDRINYGYTF.

This clone came up many times. The sequenced fragment ends 3 residues before the CDR3 boundary, so the rest is inferred from the germline J gene. The rearrangement joins TRBV12-3 or TRBV12-4 to TRBJ2-5; TRBD2 is a possible D gene (5 bases). The CDR3 loop spans 14 amino acids. V shed 6 bases and J shed 1 base, with 12 bases lying between them. CDR3 DNA (partial): TGTGCCAGCAGCAGCCGACTAAGCCAAGAGACC. Translated, it gives CASSSRLSQET. The entire CDR3 protein is CASSSRLSQETQYF.

Concerning this clone itself: Read sequence stops 3 residues before the CDR3 end, and the germline J gene provides the missing end. The V call is TRBV6-2 or TRBV6-3, the J call TRBJ2-1, with TRBD2 identical over 7 bases. The ends lost 0 bases at V and 8 bases at J; junction bases unmatched: 10. The CDR3 runs to 16 residues. Per germline, CDR1 MNHEY and CDR2 SVGEGT. The CDR3 reads CASSYSPRTSFYEQFF. The sequenced part of the CDR3 DNA is TGTGCCAGCAGTTACTCCCCTCGGACTAGTTTCTATGAG.

Worth noting for this clone: The read ends 3 residues shy of where the CDR3 ends; the end is completed using the germline J gene. This chain links TRBV20-1 with TRBJ1-2, with D possibly TRBD1 on 6 matching bases. The V gene lost 3 bases and the J gene lost 3 bases, with 14 bases spanning the gap. The CDR3 has 14 residues. Germline V gene sequence: CDR1 DFQATT, CDR2 SNEGSKA (reference sequence). The sequenced part of the CDR3 DNA is TGCAGTGCTAGCCCGCGGGGGCCGGACTATGGC. It codes for CSASPRGPDYG. In full, the CDR3 reads CSASPRGPDYGYTF.

In this sample, this clone turned up many times. The read ends 3 residues early relative to the CDR3; the germline J gene fills the gap. The chain employs TRBV29-1 and TRBJ1-1; a possible D gene is TRBD1 (6 bases). The CDR3 runs to 11 residues. CDR1 SQVTM and CDR2 ANQGSEA come from the germline V gene. V was pared by 7 bases and J by 5 bases, with 11 bases between. The DNA read from the CDR3 is TGCAGCGGTACAGGGAGGACTGAA. It encodes CSGTGRTE. The entire CDR3 is CSGTGRTEAFF.

This clone was seen ten or more times. The sequenced fragment ends 3 residues before the CDR3 boundary, so the rest is inferred from the germline J gene. The gene calls are TRBV12-3 or TRBV12-4 and TRBJ2-2; 11 nucleotides agree with TRBD2. CDR3 length equals 15 residues. Losses at the gene ends were 6 bases for V and 4 bases for J; bases not matched to a gene: 4. CDR3: CASSRGLAVTGELFF. The sequenced CDR3 bases are TGTGCCAGCAGCCGGGGACTAGCGGTCACCGGGGAG.